Listed below are T cell receptor beta chains from one sample, sequenced in a study of cytomegalovirus exposure and HLA in healthy donors. Some clones are missing from TCRdb's copy, which holds only in-frame ones; the method was immunoSEQ multiplex PCR. The repertoire holds about 93,000 clones, with under 80% as singletons. The specimen sequenced was PBMCs. The receptors derive from a boy younger than 18 in good health and CMV-seronegative. Both conserved end residues are part of each CDR3. The order of the fields is V gene, J gene, CDR3 protein.

v_gene: TRBV5-1
j_gene: TRBJ1-1
CDR3aa: CASSLVDRGYMNTEAFF

v_gene: TRBV27
j_gene: TRBJ2-1
CDR3aa: CASSQGYYNEQFF

v_gene: TRBV29-1
j_gene: TRBJ2-7
CDR3aa: CSGSAASGNPYEQYF

v_gene: TRBV7-3
j_gene: TRBJ1-6
CDR3aa: CATTDLLGSPLHF

v_gene: TRBV7-5
j_gene: TRBJ2-7
CDR3aa: CARSLEAETYEQYF

v_gene: TRBV5-4
j_gene: TRBJ2-7
CDR3aa: CASSSPGEQYF

v_gene: TRBV30
j_gene: TRBJ2-3
CDR3aa: CAWMGGDQEGTQYF

v_gene: TRBV6-5
j_gene: TRBJ1-2
CDR3aa: CASSRGTAGYGYTF

v_gene: TRBV15
j_gene: TRBJ2-1
CDR3aa: CATSQGRDFFYEQFF

v_gene: TRBV30
j_gene: TRBJ2-5
CDR3aa: CAWSEQETQYF

v_gene: TRBV5-6
j_gene: TRBJ1-1
CDR3aa: CASSEQGRNTEAFF

v_gene: TRBV28
j_gene: TRBJ1-2
CDR3aa: CASSAGGVGGYTF

v_gene: TRBV4-3
j_gene: TRBJ1-3
CDR3aa: CASSQDRGPGNTIYF

v_gene: TRBV7-9
j_gene: TRBJ2-7
CDR3aa: CASRESGQNEQYF

v_gene: TRBV28
j_gene: TRBJ2-7
CDR3aa: CASSWTGSSLEQYF

v_gene: TRBV30
j_gene: TRBJ2-7
CDR3aa: CAWSVLGAGYEQYF

v_gene: TRBV18
j_gene: TRBJ1-4
CDR3aa: CASSPLFLVRGPSTNEKLFF

v_gene: TRBV4-1
j_gene: TRBJ2-3
CDR3aa: CASRRGEAYPDTQYF

v_gene: TRBV6-1
j_gene: TRBJ1-2
CDR3aa: CASSEVRGWSNYGYTF

v_gene: TRBV4-3
j_gene: TRBJ1-1
CDR3aa: CASSQLENTEAFF

v_gene: TRBV14
j_gene: TRBJ2-7
CDR3aa: CASSGRVYEQYF

v_gene: TRBV7-9
j_gene: TRBJ1-1
CDR3aa: CASSPAGTVANTEAFF

v_gene: TRBV19
j_gene: TRBJ1-2
CDR3aa: CASSEWGDYGYTF

v_gene: TRBV11-2
j_gene: TRBJ2-1
CDR3aa: CASMGRDMISDEQFF

v_gene: TRBV28
j_gene: TRBJ1-1
CDR3aa: CASSKAGGIMNTEAFF

v_gene: TRBV14
j_gene: TRBJ2-1
CDR3aa: CASSPYVMGGPSNEQFF

v_gene: TRBV9
j_gene: TRBJ2-4
CDR3aa: CASSEGGRAKNIQYF

v_gene: TRBV30
j_gene: TRBJ1-5
CDR3aa: CAWSELGSKRVYSNQPQHF